The 5 T cell receptor beta chains below all came from one sample that was sequenced in a study of blood T cell repertoires in COVID-19. Clones were sequenced by immunoSEQ multiplex PCR, and TCRdb holds only the in-frame ones, with some missing. The sample includes about 380,000 clones, roughly 91% of them seen just once. The specimen sequenced was PBMCs or T cells enriched from blood (not recorded which). These receptors came from a woman in her late teens or twenties who had recovered from COVID-19.

The CDR3 loop is CASSQNYGYTF. Written as DNA, the CDR3 is TGTGCCAGCAGTCAAAACTATGGCTACACCTTC. The J gene is TRBJ1-2, the V gene TRBV28; D is ambiguous. This CDR3 has 11 residues. The V gene lost 5 bases and the J gene lost 2 bases, with 3 bases spanning the gap. The germline V gene encodes CDR1 MDHEN and CDR2 SYDVKM.

The chain employs TRBV7-8 and TRBJ1-6; D gene unclear. The germline V gene encodes CDR1 SGHVS and CDR2 FQNEAQ. CDR3 size: 14 residues. The germline V and J ends were trimmed by 8 bases and 9 bases, with 17 bases remaining between them. DNA for the CDR3: TGTGCCAGCGCCAACCAGGCCCGGGGTTCACCCCTCCACTTT. Translating gives CASANQARGSPLHF.

Here the CDR3 DNA reads TGTGCCAGCAGCCTCAGTGCGACCGGGTCACCCCTCCACTTT. Its translation: CASSLSATGSPLHF. V and J are TRBV7-2 and TRBJ1-6, with D unclear. Germline loops: CDR1 SGHTA, CDR2 FQGNSA. CDR3 length: 14 amino acids. V shed 5 bases and J shed 10 bases, with 15 bases lying between them.

This rearrangement joins TRBV6-2 or TRBV6-3 to TRBJ1-2, with 9 nucleotides matching TRBD1. J gave up 4 bases and V 5 bases, and 8 bases lay outside the gene matches. There are 15 residues in the CDR3. Germline V CDR1 and CDR2: MNHEY, SVGEGT. The CDR3 loop reads CASSPQGADGYGYTF. CDR3 nucleotide sequence: TGTGCCAGCAGTCCACAGGGGGCGGATGGCTATGGCTACACCTTC.

This sequence joins TRBV12-5 and TRBJ2-3, with D perhaps TRBD2 (5 bases). The germline V gene encodes CDR1 LGHNT and CDR2 FRNRAP. Trimming took 5 bases from V and 3 from J, leaving 9 bases between them. The CDR3 length is 13 residues. The CDR3 spells CASGHGLTDTQYF. The DNA of the CDR3 is TGTGCTAGTGGTCACGGACTTACAGATACGCAGTATTTT. Full variable domain (rest looked up from reference TRBV12-5 and TRBJ2-3): DARVTQTPRHKVTEMGQEVTMRCQPILGHNTVFWYRQTMMQGLELLAYFRNRAPLDDSGMPKDRFSAEMPDATLATLKIQPSEPRDSAVYFCASGHGLTDTQYFGPGTRLTVL.